These 29 T cell receptor beta chains were sequenced from one sample in a study of shared clonotypes between healthy human individuals. Here immunoSEQ multiplex PCR was the method, and the copy in TCRdb shows in-frame clones only, minus some. The table shows millions of clones, with about 93% occurring only once. Terminally differentiated effector memory CD45RA+ cells were excluded from the naive CD8 cells, which were CD45RO-negative and positively selected for CCR7. Source material: naive CD8+ T cells from PBMCs. Receptors originate from a man aged 18 to 35 in good health. Some clones in this sample may be carry-over from other donors' samples.

The chain recombines TRBV11-2 with TRBJ2-2; the D call may be TRBD1 or TRBD2 (5 bases each). CDR1 is SGHAT and CDR2 is FQNNGV in the germline V gene. The CDR3 runs to 16 residues. V was cut by 4 bases and J by 4 bases, with 16 bases left in between. The CDR3 region is CASSSRLAGSTGELFF. Here the CDR3 DNA reads TGTGCCAGCAGCTCAAGGTTGGCAGGGAGCACCGGGGAGCTGTTTTTT.

CDR3 amino acids: CASSTVEARTGELFF. CDR3 bases: TGTGCCAGCAGCACCGTCGAGGCGCGAACCGGGGAGCTGTTTTTT. The gene calls are TRBV7-6 and TRBJ2-2; no clear D gene. The V gene lost 5 bases and the J gene lost 5 bases, with 15 bases spanning the gap. Germline V gene lookup returns CDR1 SGHVS and CDR2 FNYEAQ. This CDR3 contains 15 residues.

V usage is TRBV7-6 and J usage is TRBJ2-1; D gene ambiguous. V lost 5 bases and J 1 base, leaving 9 bases between the germline ends. The V gene's germline CDR1 is SGHVS and CDR2 FNYEAQ. The CDR3 runs to 14 residues. The chain's CDR3 is CASSPTGSYNEQFF. CDR3 DNA: TGTGCCAGCAGCCCGACCGGGTCCTACAATGAGCAGTTCTTC.

This clone was detected once. This rearrangement joins TRBV13 to TRBJ2-1; TRBD2 aligns across 14 bases. The V gene end was trimmed by 7 bases and the J gene end by 2 bases; junction bases not matched to a gene: 10. From germline, CDR1 is PRHDT and CDR2 FYEKMQ (reference sequence). The CDR3 extends over 18 amino acids. The CDR3 protein is CASTPGLAGAGPYNEQFF. In DNA, the CDR3 is TGTGCCAGCACACCGGGACTAGCGGGGGCGGGTCCCTACAATGAGCAGTTCTTC.

The CDR3 region has the DNA TGCGCCAGCAGCCAAGATCGGACAAAACTGTTTTTT. This sequence encodes CASSQDRTKLFF. V and J are TRBV4-1 and TRBJ1-4, with unresolved D. There are 12 residues in the CDR3. V shed 0 bases and J shed 10 bases, with 6 bases lying between them. Germline V gene sequence: CDR1 MGHRA, CDR2 YSYEKL.

CDR3 amino acids: CASSWVLAQGSYNEQFF. As DNA, the CDR3 is TGTGCCAGCAGTTGGGTTCTGGCCCAAGGATCCTACAATGAGCAGTTCTTC. The rearrangement uses TRBV27 and TRBJ2-1; no clear D gene. Germline V lookup: CDR1 MNHEY, CDR2 SMNVEV (reference sequence). The CDR3 spans 17 residues. Trimming cost V 4 bases and J 1 base, with 17 bases left between them.

The rearrangement joins TRBV7-8 to TRBJ2-5; 10 bases match TRBD2. This CDR3 region has 15 residues. V shed 4 bases and J 4 bases; nucleotides not matched to a gene: 6. The germline V gene has CDR1 SGHVS and CDR2 FQNEAQ. CDR3 DNA: TGTGCCAGCAGCTCCCGACTAGCGGGCGGAGAGACCCAGTACTTC. This codes for CASSSRLAGGETQYF.

This chain connects TRBV7-9 to TRBJ2-2; 11 positions match TRBD2. CDR1 is SEHNR and CDR2 is FQNEAQ in the germline V gene (reference sequence). V shed 3 bases and J 1 base; nucleotides not matched to a gene: 1. CDR3 length: 16 residues. For the CDR3, the DNA is TGTGCCAGCAGCTTGCTAGCGGGGGGGAACACCGGGGAGCTGTTTTTT. Its protein product is CASSLLAGGNTGELFF.

The chain couples TRBV10-3 to TRBJ2-5; 10 bases map to TRBD1. CDR3 length: 15 residues. The V gene's germline CDR1 is ENHRY and CDR2 SYGVKD. V gave up 2 bases and J gave up 2 bases; unmatched junction bases: 2. The CDR3 region is CAISEPGQGQETQYF. The CDR3 region has the DNA TGTGCCATCAGTGAGCCGGGACAGGGGCAAGAGACCCAGTACTTC.

The genes are TRBV7-8 and TRBJ2-1, with a possible D match to TRBD2 (6 bases). The germline gives CDR1 SGHVS, CDR2 FQNEAQ. V was cut by 2 bases and J by 15 bases, with 23 bases left in between. The CDR3 has 15 amino acids. The DNA for the CDR3 is TGTGCCAGCAGCTTAAGAATGGAAGGCGTGGGAGGTTTGTTCTTC. It encodes CASSLRMEGVGGLFF.

The V gene is TRBV6-5, the J gene TRBJ1-1; D is undetermined. The germline V and J ends were trimmed by 2 bases and 4 bases, with 11 bases remaining between them. This CDR3 has 14 residues. Germline CDR1 and CDR2: MNHEY and SVGAGI. The CDR3 DNA reads as TGTGCCAGCAGTTACACGAACAGCCGCACTGAAGCTTTCTTT. This codes for CASSYTNSRTEAFF.

V gene TRBV14 combines with J gene TRBJ1-1, with a tentative D call TRBD1 (5 bases). The CDR3 length is 14 residues. V gave up 4 bases and J gave up 8 bases, with 17 bases separating them. CDR1 and CDR2 (germline): SGHDN, FVKESK. CDR3 amino acids: CASSPRWGVSEAFF. CDR3 bases: TGTGCCAGCAGCCCCCGGTGGGGGGTGTCGGAAGCTTTCTTT. Full variable domain (remainder filled in from reference TRBV14 and TRBJ1-1): EAGVTQFPSHSVIEKGQTVTLRCDPISGHDNLYWYRRVMGKEIKFLLHFVKESKQDESGMPNNRFLAERTGGTYSTLKVQPAELEDSGVYFCASSPRWGVSEAFFGQGTRLTVV.

The chain joins TRBV7-8 to TRBJ2-7; D gene ambiguous. The germline gives CDR1 SGHVS, CDR2 FQNEAQ. V dropped 8 bases and J dropped 1 base, with 12 bases sitting between them. The CDR3 consists of 13 residues. The CDR3 here is CASAGDLSYEQYF. In nucleotides, the CDR3 is TGTGCCAGCGCCGGCGATTTATCCTACGAGCAGTACTTC.

This rearrangement joins TRBV27 to TRBJ2-2; D uncertain. Trimming took 6 bases from V and 4 from J, leaving 9 bases between them. The CDR3 is 13 amino acids. Germline values: CDR1 MNHEY, CDR2 SMNVEV (reference sequence). In DNA form, the CDR3 reads TGTGCCAGCAGCCCGAAAAGCACCGGGGAGCTGTTTTTT. This encodes CASSPKSTGELFF.

This rearrangement joins TRBV27 to TRBJ2-7, with D tentatively TRBD2 (6 bases). The germline V gene encodes CDR1 MNHEY and CDR2 SMNVEV (reference sequence). V lost 6 bases to trimming and J lost 1 base, with 13 bases between them. The CDR3 has 14 amino acids. CDR3 bases: TGTGCCAGCAGGTCGGGTCGGGGGTCCTACGAGCAGTACTTC. This encodes CASRSGRGSYEQYF.

This clone was counted a single time. The gene calls are TRBV28 and TRBJ2-5; 7 bases are shared with TRBD2. CDR1 and CDR2 (germline): MDHEN, SYDVKM. The CDR3 is 14 amino acids. V was clipped by 5 bases and J by 7 bases; unmatched bases: 10. CDR3 sequence reads: CASSRLASLGTQYF. The CDR3 DNA sequence: TGTGCCAGCAGTCGACTAGCTTCTCTCGGGACCCAGTACTTC.

The gene calls are TRBV11-2 and TRBJ2-3; no clear D gene. The germline V and J ends were trimmed by 4 bases and 2 bases, with 19 bases remaining between them. The CDR3 runs 17 residues. Per the germline V gene, CDR1 is SGHAT and CDR2 is FQNNGV. The CDR3 protein is CASSYRLGMSPTDTQYF. DNA for the CDR3: TGTGCCAGCAGCTACAGATTGGGCATGTCACCCACAGATACGCAGTATTTT.

The rearrangement joins TRBV6-6 to TRBJ1-1; D not resolved. Per germline, CDR1 MNHNY and CDR2 SVGAGI (reference sequence). The CDR3 loop spans 13 amino acids. The germline V and J ends were trimmed by 7 bases and 6 bases, with 15 bases remaining between them. The CDR3 nucleotides read TGTGCCAGCACCCCCGGGGATGGAGCTGAAGCTTTCTTT. Translation: CASTPGDGAEAFF.

The chain is built from TRBV11-2 and TRBJ2-7, with D unclear. Germline V lookup: CDR1 SGHAT, CDR2 FQNNGV. The CDR3 spans 13 residues. V lost 5 bases to trimming and J lost 4 bases, with 12 bases between them. The CDR3 DNA follows: TGTGCCAGCAGCCCGCACCTTTTATACGAGCAGTACTTC. Translation: CASSPHLLYEQYF.

The rearrangement uses TRBV7-9 and TRBJ1-1; D uncertain. Germline V gene data show CDR1 as SEHNR and CDR2 as FQNEAQ (reference sequence). The CDR3 has 15 amino acids. The V and J ends lost 1 base and 0 bases respectively, with 9 bases between them. CDR3 in amino acids: CASSLGAGLNTEAFF. DNA for the CDR3: TGTGCCAGCAGCTTAGGAGCAGGTTTGAACACTGAAGCTTTCTTT.

The chain combines TRBV6-5 with TRBJ2-2; TRBD2 agrees at 8 bases. This CDR3 region has 14 residues. CDR1 MNHEY and CDR2 SVGAGI come from the germline V gene. With 2 bases clipped from V and 5 bases from J, the junction kept 1 base outside the gene matches. CDR3 region: CASSYRGGTGELFF. CDR3 nucleotide sequence: TGTGCCAGCAGTTACCGGGGGGGAACCGGGGAGCTGTTTTTT.

The chain links TRBV5-1 to TRBJ2-7; D may be TRBD2 (5 bases). The CDR3 has 17 residues. Germline assignment: CDR1 SGHRS and CDR2 YFSETQ. V lost 6 bases and J 2 bases, leaving 24 bases between the germline ends. CDR3 sequence reads: CASNPGREWEKTYEQYF. The CDR3 DNA sequence: TGCGCCAGCAACCCCGGCCGTGAGTGGGAGAAAACCTACGAGCAGTACTTC. Looking up the rest from reference TRBV5-1 and TRBJ2-7 gives the full variable domain: KAGVTQTPRYLIKTRGQQVTLSCSPISGHRSVSWYQQTPGQGLQFLFEYFSETQRNKGNFPGRFSGRQFSNSRSEMNVSTLELGDSALYLCASNPGREWEKTYEQYFGPGTRLTVT.

The CDR3 reads CASSMSEWAANQPQHF. The CDR3 bases are TGTGCCAGTAGTATGAGTGAGTGGGCAGCCAATCAGCCCCAGCATTTT. The chain carries TRBV19 and TRBJ1-5; D gene uncertain. The germline V gene encodes CDR1 LNHDA and CDR2 SQIVND (reference sequence). Trimming removed 3 bases at V and 3 bases at J, with 15 bases between. The CDR3 length is 16 residues.

The CDR3 DNA follows: TGTGCCAGCAGCTCAACTAAGACAGGGGGCAATGAAAAACTGTTTTTT. Translated, it gives CASSSTKTGGNEKLFF. V and J are TRBV7-9 and TRBJ1-4; 10 bases match TRBD1. Germline V gene sequence: CDR1 SEHNR, CDR2 FQNEAQ (reference sequence). The CDR3 runs 16 residues. Trimming took 4 bases from V and 5 from J; bases not matched to a gene: 7.

CDR3 sequence: CASSLKLQGTEAFF. DNA of the CDR3: TGTGCCAGCAGTTTAAAATTACAGGGCACTGAAGCTTTCTTT. V usage is TRBV27 and J usage is TRBJ1-1, with a tentative D call TRBD1 (6 bases). The CDR3 totals 14 residues. Germline CDR1 MNHEY, CDR2 SMNVEV (reference sequence). V gave up 2 bases and J gave up 4 bases, with 11 bases separating them.

The gene calls are TRBV6-1 and TRBJ2-7; D possibly corresponds to TRBD2 (6 bases). Germline values: CDR1 MNHNS, CDR2 SASEGT. The CDR3 loop spans 13 amino acids. V gave up 3 bases and J gave up 4 bases, with 10 bases separating them. This CDR3 reads CASSERGKYEQYF. The CDR3, as DNA: TGTGCCAGCAGTGAGCGGGGAAAATACGAGCAGTACTTC.

The chain carries TRBV9 and TRBJ1-3, with 7 positions matching TRBD1. Unmatched junction bases numbered 10, after V lost 0 bases and J lost 7 bases. The CDR3 length is 16 residues. CDR1 is SGDLS, CDR2 YYNGEE, per germline. The CDR3 loop is CASSVEGALGRNTIYF. The CDR3 DNA is TGTGCCAGCAGCGTAGAGGGGGCGTTGGGTCGGAACACCATATATTTT.

V is TRBV4-2 and J is TRBJ1-2, with 7 nucleotides matching TRBD1. Trimming removed 4 bases from V and 2 bases from J; junction bases left unmatched: 7. This CDR3 spans 15 amino acids. CDR1 LGHNA and CDR2 YNFKEQ come from the germline V gene. The CDR3: CASSLGTVPNYGYTF. The DNA of the CDR3 is TGTGCCAGCAGCCTCGGGACAGTTCCAAACTATGGCTACACCTTC.

The J gene is TRBJ2-2, the V gene TRBV6-5; perhaps TRBD1 as D (7 bases). Germline V CDR1 and CDR2: MNHEY, SVGAGI. The CDR3 has 15 residues. Between the trimmed V and J ends, which lost 8 bases and 1 base, there was a span of 14 bases. CDR3 bases: TGTGCCAGCGGAGCAGGGGGGATGAACACCGGGGAGCTGTTTTTT. Translating it yields CASGAGGMNTGELFF.